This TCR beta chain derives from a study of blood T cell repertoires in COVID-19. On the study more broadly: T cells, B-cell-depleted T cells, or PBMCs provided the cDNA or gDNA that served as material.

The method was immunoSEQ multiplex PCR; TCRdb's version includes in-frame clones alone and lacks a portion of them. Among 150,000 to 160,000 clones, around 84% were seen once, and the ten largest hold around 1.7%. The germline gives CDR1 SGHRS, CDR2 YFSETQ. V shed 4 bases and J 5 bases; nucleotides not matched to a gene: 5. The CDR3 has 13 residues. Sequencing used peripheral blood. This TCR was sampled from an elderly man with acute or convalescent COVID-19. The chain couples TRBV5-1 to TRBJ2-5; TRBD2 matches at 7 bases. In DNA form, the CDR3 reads TGCGCCAGCAGCCCGGGACTAATGGAGACCCAGTACTTC. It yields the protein CASSPGLMETQYF.